This record concerns one TCR beta chain sequence. This clonotype was found many times. Which antigen it targets is not known. Base qualities are not at hand, and no much larger clone is one base apart. These data originate in a study of CD8 T cells in ankylosing spondylitis (dated by TCRdb to 2016 to 2017). Background for the entire study: The study set out to find disease-linked TCR variants by profiling T cell receptor beta repertoires in ankylosing spondylitis patients and healthy donors. In total, the full study cohort was made up of 85 to 140 healthy donors and 25 ankylosing spondylitis patients. Peripheral blood was sampled, and synovial fluid was also collected from ankylosing spondylitis patients.

From the cysteine through the phenylalanine, the CDR3 covers 13 amino acids. CDR3 DNA only is kept here, 39 bases in frame from base 1. CDR1 SQVTM and CDR2 ANQGSEA were looked up in the germline V gene. V drops 4 bases and J drops 9 bases, leaving 16 bases in between. Broader findings and caveats from the paper: In peripheral blood, the disease-linked clones were found at relatively low frequencies and had a CD8+ phenotype. The disease-linked clones were reported to be significantly enriched in matched synovial fluid samples from ankylosing spondylitis patients. A TCR beta motif of eight highly homologous amino acid variants appeared characteristic of blood from ankylosing spondylitis patients. Some motif variants were previously reported in synovial fluid and blood of reactive arthritis patients, suggesting common disease-initiation mechanisms.

The instrument given in TCRdb is Illumina HiSeq 2500. Quantitative 5'-RACE with molecular barcodes was used to prepare TCR beta libraries. As for the original processing: Disease-linked TCR variants were identified with a new computational method built on a probabilistic model of VDJ rearrangement. TCRdb applied fastp at Q25 and MiXCR to the public reads, then kept only in-frame beta chains. Merged by CDR3 protein, the rows form single entries marked with the most common genes and DNA. These V and J calls originate from TCRdb's pipeline instead of the authors' own analysis. The sample table lists about 240,000 distinct CDR3 sequences, about 10% of them with a count of one. The ten largest clones add up to roughly 6.8% of the sample.

The chain is encoded by TRBV29-1 joined to TRBJ2-4; a weak D assignment points to TRBD2 (6 bases agree). The TCR originated in a male donor with ankylosing spondylitis or in good health (not recorded which). The sequencing input was blood, either unsorted or a sorted T cell fraction (not recorded which). The CDR3 has the sequence CSVVIGGGGIQYF. In nucleotides, the sequence is TGCAGCGTTGTCATCGGGGGAGGAGGCATTCAGTACTTC.